The clone carrying this T cell receptor (beta chain) occurred many times. Its matching antigen is unknown. The sample originates from a study of early T cells in non-severe SARS-CoV-2 infection. Germline-derived CDR1 and CDR2 are LGHNA and YNFKEQ. This CDR3 region has 13 residues. With V trimmed by 0 bases and J by 5 bases, 0 bases remained unmatched. Study findings and constraints: Matching results from VDJdb favored anti-spike CD8 responses, leaving private and CD4 specificities undetected.

Individual cDNA molecules were tagged with unique molecular identifiers. TCRdb passed the 5' RACE reads through MiXCR, listing each CDR3 protein once. The sample carries some 29,000 distinct CDR3 sequences, about 5% recorded once. Input material: whole blood. This receptor was identified in an adult who was a healthcare worker with PCR-confirmed SARS-CoV-2 infection or an uninfected control (not recorded which). This chain joins TRBV4-2 and TRBJ1-2, with TRBD1 matching 7 bases. This CDR3 reads CASSQEQGYGYTF. Written as DNA, the CDR3 is TGTGCCAGCAGCCAAGAACAGGGGTATGGCTACACCTTC.